The 23 T cell receptor beta chains below come from one sample, sequenced in a study of blood T cell repertoires in COVID-19. Sequencing was performed with immunoSEQ multiplex PCR; in TCRdb, only in-frame clones are kept and a portion is missing. The sample contains roughly 150,000 clones, roughly 84% of which appear only once. Sequenced sample: peripheral blood. The receptor source for this set is a human donor in a cohort sampled during active COVID-19.

This chain connects TRBV5-4 to TRBJ2-3, with 8 bases matching TRBD2. Germline V gene lookup returns CDR1 SGHNT and CDR2 YYREEE (reference sequence). CDR3 length: 12 residues. With V trimmed by 10 bases and J by 1 base, 2 bases remained unmatched. As DNA, the CDR3 is TGTGCCTCGGGGGGGCGCACAGATACGCAGTATTTT. Its translation: CASGGRTDTQYF. The full variable domain, its missing parts supplied by reference TRBV5-4 and TRBJ2-3, is ETGVTQSPTHLIKTRGQQVTLRCSSQSGHNTVSWYQQALGQGPQFIFQYYREEENGRGNFPPRFSGLQFPNYSSELNVNALELDDSALYLCASGGRTDTQYFGPGTRLTVL.

This clone was picked up one time. The chain employs TRBV7-8 and TRBJ2-1; tentative D call: TRBD2 (5 bases). The V gene's germline CDR1 is SGHVS and CDR2 FQNEAQ. V lost 5 bases and J 0 bases, leaving 11 bases between the germline ends. The CDR3 runs to 15 residues. The CDR3 spells CASSVDWASYNEQFF. The CDR3 DNA is TGTGCCAGCAGCGTGGACTGGGCCTCCTACAATGAGCAGTTCTTC.

The chain employs TRBV7-2 and TRBJ1-5; D gene ambiguous. Per the germline V gene, CDR1 is SGHTA and CDR2 is FQGNSA. Trimming took 3 bases from V and 1 from J, leaving 10 bases between them. The length of the CDR3 is 15 residues. The CDR3 DNA follows: TGTGCCAGCAGCTTTGGCAGATCCAGCAATCAGCCCCAGCATTTT. Translation: CASSFGRSSNQPQHF.

The chain combines TRBV5-1 with TRBJ1-1, with D possibly being TRBD1 (6 bases). The CDR3 is 17 residues long. Germline V CDR1 and CDR2: SGHRS, YFSETQ. V lost 3 bases and J 0 bases, leaving 18 bases between the germline ends. The CDR3 reads CASSSGQTLTMNTEAFF. CDR3 DNA sequence: TGCGCCAGCAGCTCCGGACAGACACTCACTATGAACACTGAAGCTTTCTTT.

This chain joins TRBV5-3 and TRBJ2-1, with 9 bases aligning to TRBD2. TRBV5-3 has ORF status, its function being uncertain. CDR3 length: 16 amino acids. Trimming removed 4 bases from V and 7 bases from J; junction bases left unmatched: 12. The CDR3: CARSHPLAGEFNEQFF. DNA for the CDR3: TGTGCCAGAAGCCACCCTTTAGCGGGAGAGTTTAATGAGCAGTTCTTC.

The V gene is TRBV5-1, the J gene TRBJ2-3, with D possibly TRBD1 on 5 matching bases. Trimming removed 4 bases at V and 5 bases at J, with 14 bases between. CDR3 size: 14 residues. Germline-derived CDR1 and CDR2 are SGHRS and YFSETQ. CDR3 sequence reads: CASSPEGAGDTQYF. CDR3 nucleotides: TGCGCCAGCAGCCCGGAAGGGGCCGGAGATACGCAGTATTTT.

For this clone: This CDR3 is also generated by other DNA sequences in the sample. This chain links TRBV7-2 with TRBJ2-5, with D uncertain. Between the trimmed V and J ends, which lost 5 bases and 4 bases, there was a span of 5 bases. The CDR3 has 11 amino acids. CDR1 and CDR2 from the germline V gene are SGHTA and FQGNSA. The chain's CDR3 is CASSAGETQYF. CDR3 nucleotides: TGTGCCAGCAGCGCCGGAGAGACCCAGTACTTC.

The chain joins TRBV3-1 (or the pseudogene TRBV3-2) to TRBJ1-3, with 7 nucleotides matching TRBD1. This CDR3 region has 16 residues. CDR1 LGHDT and CDR2 YNNKEL come from the germline V gene (reference sequence). Unmatched junction bases numbered 8, after V lost 5 bases and J lost 1 base. CDR3 sequence: CASSSNRGQSGNTIYF. In nucleotides, the CDR3 is TGTGCCAGCAGCAGTAACCGGGGACAGTCTGGAAACACCATATATTTT.

The chain links TRBV19 to TRBJ1-3, with a weak D call TRBD1 (5 bases). The CDR3 sequence is 19 residues long. CDR1 LNHDA and CDR2 SQIVND come from the germline V gene (reference sequence). V dropped 1 base and J dropped 0 bases, with 19 bases sitting between them. The CDR3 bases are TGTGCCAGTAGTATAGGAAGGGCTGGGGACTTCTCCTCTGGAAACACCATATATTTT. Its protein is CASSIGRAGDFSSGNTIYF.

The chain carries TRBV28 and TRBJ2-3; the D gene is possibly TRBD2 (6 bases). The CDR3 runs to 11 residues. CDR1 and CDR2 from the germline V gene are MDHEN and SYDVKM. V was clipped by 6 bases and J by 9 bases, with 10 bases between them. The CDR3 DNA reads TGTGCCAGCAGCGTACGGGAGACGCAGTATTTT. Its protein is CASSVRETQYF.

V gene TRBV29-1 combines with J gene TRBJ2-3, with TRBD1 matching over 12 bases. CDR1 is SQVTM and CDR2 is ANQGSEA in the germline V gene. The CDR3 runs 15 residues. Trimming cost V 6 bases and J 2 bases; bases outside gene matches: 6. This CDR3 is CSVERDRGLTDTQYF. The CDR3 DNA sequence: TGCAGCGTGGAAAGGGACAGGGGGCTCACAGATACGCAGTATTTT.

The chain links TRBV9 to TRBJ1-1, with 7 bases lining up with TRBD1. V lost 0 bases to trimming and J lost 4 bases; unmatched junction nucleotides: 6. The CDR3 contains 15 residues. Germline-derived CDR1 and CDR2 are SGDLS and YYNGEE. For the CDR3, the DNA is TGTGCCAGCAGCGTAGCGCCAGGGGGAACCACTGAAGCTTTCTTT. It specifies CASSVAPGGTTEAFF.

J is TRBJ1-1 and V is TRBV29-1; D unclear. This CDR3 comprises 10 residues. Germline V CDR1 and CDR2: SQVTM, ANQGSEA. Trimming cost V 2 bases and J 8 bases, with 6 bases left between them. The CDR3 protein is CSVEREEAFF. The CDR3 DNA reads TGCAGCGTTGAAAGAGAGGAAGCTTTCTTT.

CDR3 bases: TGTGCCAGCAGTTATGGGGCAGGGGTTAAAGCTTTCTTT. Its protein is CASSYGAGVKAFF. The chain employs TRBV6-2 or TRBV6-3 and TRBJ1-1; D possibly corresponds to TRBD1 (6 bases). Germline V gives CDR1 MNHEY, CDR2 SVGEGT. Trimming took 3 bases from V and 9 from J, leaving 14 bases between them. The CDR3 is made up of 13 amino acids.

This chain joins TRBV18 and TRBJ2-1, with D uncertain. Germline V gene sequence: CDR1 KGHSH, CDR2 LQKENI. Trimming stripped 2 bases from V and 0 bases from J, with 8 bases between. The CDR3 is made up of 15 amino acids. CDR3 DNA sequence: TGTGCCAGCTCACCAAGTCTGAGCTCCTACAATGAGCAGTTCTTC. Translating gives CASSPSLSSYNEQFF.

The chain employs TRBV5-1 and TRBJ1-1; TRBD1 might be the D (6 bases). Trimming removed 3 bases at V and 0 bases at J, with 9 bases between. The CDR3 spans 14 residues. The V gene's germline CDR1 is SGHRS and CDR2 YFSETQ. In nucleotides, the CDR3 is TGCGCCAGCAGCTCCAGGACAGTGAACACTGAAGCTTTCTTT. Residues: CASSSRTVNTEAFF.

Only one count was recorded for this clone. The chain couples TRBV29-1 to TRBJ2-7, with TRBD1 matching 8 bases. CDR1 and CDR2 (germline): SQVTM, ANQGSEA. Trimming took 4 bases from V and 3 from J; bases not matched to a gene: 11. The CDR3 runs to 15 residues. The CDR3 protein is CSVVLSTGVDYEQYF. The CDR3 region has the DNA TGCAGCGTTGTCCTTTCGACAGGGGTCGACTACGAGCAGTACTTC.

The chain is built from TRBV5-1 and TRBJ2-1, with 7 positions matching TRBD2. Trimming removed 4 bases from V and 3 bases from J; junction bases left unmatched: 7. Germline lookup yields CDR1 SGHRS and CDR2 YFSETQ. The CDR3 length is 15 residues. CDR3 in amino acids: CASSPGGGSYNEQFF. In DNA form, the CDR3 reads TGCGCCAGCAGCCCAGGAGGCGGGAGCTACAATGAGCAGTTCTTC.

The V call is TRBV7-2, the J call TRBJ2-1; D not certain. V lost 5 bases, J lost 3 bases, and 14 bases lay in between. Germline loops: CDR1 SGHTA, CDR2 FQGNSA. CDR3 length equals 15 residues. The CDR3 DNA reads TGTGCCAGCAGCCGTAGCAGTCCGGGCTACAATGAGCAGTTCTTC. Its protein is CASSRSSPGYNEQFF.

The chain couples TRBV3-1 (or the pseudogene TRBV3-2) to TRBJ2-7, with a tentative D call TRBD1 (5 bases). CDR3 length equals 14 residues. Germline CDR1 and CDR2: LGHDT and YNNKEL (reference sequence). Between the trimmed V and J ends, which lost 4 bases and 0 bases, there was a span of 10 bases. The CDR3 here is CASSPDSLSYEQYV. The CDR3 DNA follows: TGTGCCAGCAGCCCCGACAGTCTCTCCTACGAGCAGTACGTC.

This rearrangement joins TRBV6-5 to TRBJ2-5; 10 nucleotides line up with TRBD2. The CDR3 spans 16 residues. Germline trimming cut 0 bases from V and 2 bases from J; bases unmatched to any gene: 3. CDR1 MNHEY and CDR2 SVGAGI come from the germline V gene. CDR3 coding DNA: TGTGCCAGCAGTTACTCGACAGCGGGGGGGCAAGAGACCCAGTACTTC. Amino acids: CASSYSTAGGQETQYF.

For the CDR3, the DNA is TGTGCCAGCAGCCCCCGGACAGGGGGTATCTATGGCTACACCTTC. It translates to CASSPRTGGIYGYTF. This chain joins TRBV3-1 (or the pseudogene TRBV3-2) and TRBJ1-2; 10 bases agree with TRBD1. This CDR3 is 15 amino acids long. V shed 4 bases and J 4 bases; nucleotides not matched to a gene: 6. Germline CDR1 LGHDT, CDR2 YNNKEL (reference sequence).

This clone was observed a few times. This chain links TRBV21-1 with TRBJ1-2. TRBV21-1 is termed a pseudogene. The length of the CDR3 is 14 residues. The CDR3 DNA reads as TGTGCCAGCAGCAAAGTACGGGGAGGCGATGGCTACACCTTC. As protein: CASSKVRGGDGYTF.